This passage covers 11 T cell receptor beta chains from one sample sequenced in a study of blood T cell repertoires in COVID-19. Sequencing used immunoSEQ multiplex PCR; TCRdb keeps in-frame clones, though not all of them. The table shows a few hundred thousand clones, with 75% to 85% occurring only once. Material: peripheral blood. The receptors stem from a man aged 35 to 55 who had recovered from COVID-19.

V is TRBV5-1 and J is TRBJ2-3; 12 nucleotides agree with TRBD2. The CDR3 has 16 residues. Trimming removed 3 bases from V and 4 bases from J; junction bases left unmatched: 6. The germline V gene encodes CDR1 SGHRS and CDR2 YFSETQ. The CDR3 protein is CASSYPLAGGADTQYF. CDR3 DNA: TGCGCCAGCAGCTACCCCCTAGCGGGAGGGGCAGATACGCAGTATTTT. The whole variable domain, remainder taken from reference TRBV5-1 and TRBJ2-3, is KAGVTQTPRYLIKTRGQQVTLSCSPISGHRSVSWYQQTPGQGLQFLFEYFSETQRNKGNFPGRFSGRQFSNSRSEMNVSTLELGDSALYLCASSYPLAGGADTQYFGPGTRLTVL.

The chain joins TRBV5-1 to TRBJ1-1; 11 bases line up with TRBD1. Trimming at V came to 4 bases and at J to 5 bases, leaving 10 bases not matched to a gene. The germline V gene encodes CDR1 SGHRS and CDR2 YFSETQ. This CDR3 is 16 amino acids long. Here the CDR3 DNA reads TGCGCCAGCAGCGGCAGGACAGGGGGCGTAGAAACTGAAGCTTTCTTT. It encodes CASSGRTGGVETEAFF.

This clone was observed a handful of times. The chain's CDR3 is CASRNYPGHYEQYF. DNA of the CDR3: TGTGCCAGCAGAAACTATCCGGGACATTACGAGCAGTACTTC. The genes are TRBV6-5 and TRBJ2-7; D perhaps matches TRBD1 (6 bases). The CDR3 runs to 14 residues. The V end lost 6 bases, the J end lost 4 bases, and 16 bases lay between the germline ends. The V gene's germline CDR1 is MNHEY and CDR2 SVGAGI.

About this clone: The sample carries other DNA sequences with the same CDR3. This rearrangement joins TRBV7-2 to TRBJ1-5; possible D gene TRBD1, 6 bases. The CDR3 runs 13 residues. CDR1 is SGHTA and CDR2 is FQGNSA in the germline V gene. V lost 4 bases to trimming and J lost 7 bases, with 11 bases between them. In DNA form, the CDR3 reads TGTGCCAGCAGCTACAGGGAGGGGCAGCCCCAGCATTTT. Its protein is CASSYREGQPQHF.

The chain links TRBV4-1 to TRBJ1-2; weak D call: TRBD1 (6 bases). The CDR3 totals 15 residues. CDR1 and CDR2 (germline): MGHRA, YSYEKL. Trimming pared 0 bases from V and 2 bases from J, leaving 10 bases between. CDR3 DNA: TGCGCCAGCAGCCAAGAGAACAGGGTAAACTATGGCTACACCTTC. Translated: CASSQENRVNYGYTF.

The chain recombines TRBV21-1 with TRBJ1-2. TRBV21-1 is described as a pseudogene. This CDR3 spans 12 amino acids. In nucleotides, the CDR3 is TGTGCCAGCAGCCGGGAGGCAGACAGCTACACCTTC. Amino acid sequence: CASSREADSYTF.

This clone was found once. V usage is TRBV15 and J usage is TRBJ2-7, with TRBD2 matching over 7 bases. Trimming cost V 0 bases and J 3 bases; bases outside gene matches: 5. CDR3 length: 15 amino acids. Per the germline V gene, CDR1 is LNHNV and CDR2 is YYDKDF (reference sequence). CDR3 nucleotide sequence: TGTGCCACCAGCAGAGAGGGCGGCGGGGGCTACGAGCAGTACTTC. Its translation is CATSREGGGGYEQYF.

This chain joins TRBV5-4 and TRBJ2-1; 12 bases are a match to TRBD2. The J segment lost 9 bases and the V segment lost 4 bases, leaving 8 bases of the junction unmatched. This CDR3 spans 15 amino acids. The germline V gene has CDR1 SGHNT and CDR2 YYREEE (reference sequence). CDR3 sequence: CASSASSGGATEQFF. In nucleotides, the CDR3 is TGTGCCAGCAGCGCCTCTAGCGGGGGGGCAACTGAGCAGTTCTTC. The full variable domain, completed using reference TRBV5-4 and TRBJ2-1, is ETGVTQSPTHLIKTRGQQVTLRCSSQSGHNTVSWYQQALGQGPQFIFQYYREEENGRGNFPPRFSGLQFPNYSSELNVNALELDDSALYLCASSASSGGATEQFFGPGTRLTVL.

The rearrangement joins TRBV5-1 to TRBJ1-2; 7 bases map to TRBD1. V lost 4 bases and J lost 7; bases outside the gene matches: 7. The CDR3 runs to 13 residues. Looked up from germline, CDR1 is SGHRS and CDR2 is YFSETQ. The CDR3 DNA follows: TGCGCCAGCAGCGCCACAGGGGAACGTGGCTACACCTTC. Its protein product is CASSATGERGYTF.

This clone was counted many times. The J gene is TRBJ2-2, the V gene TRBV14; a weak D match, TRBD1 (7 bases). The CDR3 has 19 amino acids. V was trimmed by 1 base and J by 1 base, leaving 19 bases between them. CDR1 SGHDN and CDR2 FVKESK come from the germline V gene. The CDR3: CASSQGRRAGGRNTGELFF. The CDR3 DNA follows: TGTGCCAGCAGCCAAGGCCGGAGGGCAGGGGGTAGGAACACCGGGGAGCTGTTTTTT.

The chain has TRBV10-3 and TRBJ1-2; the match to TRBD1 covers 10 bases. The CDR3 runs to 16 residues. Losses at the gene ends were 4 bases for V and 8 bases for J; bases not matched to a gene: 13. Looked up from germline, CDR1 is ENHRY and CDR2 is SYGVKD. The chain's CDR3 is CAISVMLSGTGDGYTF. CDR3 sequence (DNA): TGTGCCATCAGTGTTATGTTGTCGGGGACAGGGGACGGCTACACCTTC.